Each of the 21 T cell receptor beta chains below was sequenced from the same sample in a study of blood T cell repertoires in COVID-19. Data came from immunoSEQ multiplex PCR; TCRdb stores just in-frame clones and leaves some out. The sample lists 150,000 to 200,000 clones; over 75% were seen once. The sample was peripheral blood. These receptors came from a man aged 40-49 years with active or convalescent COVID-19.

V is TRBV2 and J is TRBJ1-2, with D perhaps TRBD1 (6 bases). The germline gives CDR1 SNHLY, CDR2 FYNNEI. This CDR3 comprises 13 residues. The V gene lost 6 bases and the J gene lost 4 bases, with 12 bases spanning the gap. The CDR3 DNA reads TGTGCCAGCAGACTACAGGGAGCCTATGGCTACACCTTC. Translated: CASRLQGAYGYTF.

V is TRBV9 and J is TRBJ2-1, with D tentatively TRBD1 (5 bases). The germline V gene has CDR1 SGDLS and CDR2 YYNGEE. Trimming removed 0 bases from V and 3 bases from J, with 13 bases in between. There are 16 residues in the CDR3. CDR3 residues: CASSVEGTGDYNEQFF. DNA for the CDR3: TGTGCCAGCAGCGTAGAAGGCACAGGAGACTACAATGAGCAGTTCTTC.

This CDR3 reads CASSTWVWGQGTYYNEQFF. CDR3 bases: TGTGCCAGTAGCACCTGGGTATGGGGACAGGGGACTTATTACAATGAGCAGTTCTTC. The V call is TRBV19, the J call TRBJ2-1, with 10 bases identical to TRBD1. CDR3 length equals 19 residues. Germline V CDR1 and CDR2: LNHDA, SQIVND (reference sequence). V gave up 6 bases and J gave up 4 bases; unmatched junction bases: 18.

This CDR3 reads CASSPAPPGQGYKVEQYF. In DNA, the CDR3 is TGCGCCAGCAGCCCGGCTCCCCCGGGACAGGGTTATAAGGTCGAGCAGTACTTC. V gene TRBV5-1 combines with J gene TRBJ2-7, with TRBD1 matching over 9 bases. Germline V gives CDR1 SGHRS, CDR2 YFSETQ. The V and J ends lost 4 bases and 6 bases, in that order; junction bases with no gene match: 20. There are 18 residues in the CDR3.

This clone was observed a single time. The rearrangement joins TRBV18 to TRBJ2-3; D is ambiguous. The V end lost 4 bases, the J end lost 1 base, and 12 bases lay between the germline ends. The CDR3 runs to 15 residues. CDR1 is KGHSH, CDR2 LQKENI, per germline. DNA of the CDR3: TGTGCCAGCTCACTCGTGGGCCTTGGCACAGATACGCAGTATTTT. This translates into CASSLVGLGTDTQYF.

The chain carries TRBV19 and TRBJ2-1; 7 bases align to TRBD2. From germline, CDR1 is LNHDA and CDR2 SQIVND (reference sequence). This CDR3 has 15 residues. V shed 8 bases, J shed 2 bases, and the junction held 9 bases outside the gene matches. CDR3 sequence reads: CASAGGAGTYNEQFF. The DNA of the CDR3 is TGTGCCAGTGCCGGCGGAGCGGGGACCTACAATGAGCAGTTCTTC.

The chain has TRBV28 and TRBJ1-3; possibly TRBD1 for D (6 bases). Germline V gives CDR1 MDHEN, CDR2 SYDVKM. The V gene lost 6 bases and the J gene lost 6 bases, with 15 bases spanning the gap. This CDR3 comprises 14 residues. The CDR3 nucleotides are TGTGCCAGCAGCGAACAGGGTCTTCTAAACACCATATATTTT. Residues: CASSEQGLLNTIYF.

This clone appeared once. This chain uses TRBV6-2 or TRBV6-3 with TRBJ1-5; the D is unclear. The CDR3 has 13 residues. The germline V gene has CDR1 MNHEY and CDR2 SVGEGT. V was clipped by 4 bases and J by 6 bases, with 10 bases between them. This CDR3 is CASSSGVGQPQHF. The CDR3 nucleotides read TGTGCCAGCAGTTCCGGGGTAGGTCAGCCCCAGCATTTT.

The chain links TRBV5-1 to TRBJ2-7; possibly TRBD1 for D (6 bases). With 1 base removed from V and 2 bases from J, the gap between germline ends came to 13 bases. The CDR3 consists of 15 residues. The V gene's germline CDR1 is SGHRS and CDR2 YFSETQ. The CDR3 nucleotides read TGCGCCAGCAGCTTGTTGGCAGGGGCCCCCTACGAGCAGTACTTC. This sequence encodes CASSLLAGAPYEQYF. The variable domain in full, completed from reference TRBV5-1 and TRBJ2-7, reads KAGVTQTPRYLIKTRGQQVTLSCSPISGHRSVSWYQQTPGQGLQFLFEYFSETQRNKGNFPGRFSGRQFSNSRSEMNVSTLELGDSALYLCASSLLAGAPYEQYFGPGTRLTVT.

The chain uses TRBV19 and TRBJ1-1; 8 bases fit TRBD1. Trimming at V came to 8 bases and at J to 0 bases, leaving 2 bases not matched to a gene. Germline CDR1 and CDR2: LNHDA and SQIVND (reference sequence). CDR3 length: 13 residues. CDR3 bases: TGTGCCAGTGGACAGGGAATGAACACTGAAGCTTTCTTT. Translation: CASGQGMNTEAFF.

The rearrangement joins TRBV5-1 to TRBJ2-7, with D tentatively TRBD1 (5 bases). The CDR3 contains 12 residues. V lost 5 bases, J lost 4 bases, and 10 bases lay in between. Germline V gives CDR1 SGHRS, CDR2 YFSETQ. In DNA, the CDR3 is TGCGCCAGCAGTGCCGACAGTTACGAGCAGTACTTC. Translating it yields CASSADSYEQYF.

The chain has TRBV28 and TRBJ1-1; D call uncertain. Germline V gives CDR1 MDHEN, CDR2 SYDVKM. This CDR3 has 14 amino acids. The V gene lost 3 bases and the J gene lost 6 bases, with 14 bases spanning the gap. Written as DNA, the CDR3 is TGTGCCAGCAGTTTCACGGGTAGAACGGCTGAAGCTTTCTTT. Translating gives CASSFTGRTAEAFF.

This chain uses TRBV9 with TRBJ2-7; 9 nucleotides match TRBD2. The trim removed 4 bases at V and 2 bases at J, leaving 4 bases unmatched. Germline CDR1 is SGDLS and CDR2 is YYNGEE. This CDR3 has 14 residues. This CDR3 reads CASSPSGKTYEQYF. The CDR3 DNA is TGTGCCAGCAGCCCTAGCGGGAAGACCTACGAGCAGTACTTC.

The count of this clone is one. The J gene is TRBJ2-5, the V gene TRBV28, with 7 bases lining up with TRBD1. Germline V CDR1 and CDR2: MDHEN, SYDVKM. The CDR3 spans 11 residues. V lost 7 bases, J lost 9 bases, and 5 bases stayed unmatched. The CDR3 loop is CASIQGVAQYF. In DNA, the CDR3 is TGTGCCAGCATCCAGGGGGTGGCCCAGTACTTC.

J is TRBJ2-5 and V is TRBV29-1, with TRBD2 matching 12 bases. Germline loops: CDR1 SQVTM, CDR2 ANQGSEA. The CDR3 loop spans 17 amino acids. V lost 3 bases and J lost 2; bases outside the gene matches: 10. The DNA of the CDR3 is TGCAGCGTTGAGGCCGGGCTAGCGGGGGGGCCACAAGAGACCCAGTACTTC. Its translation: CSVEAGLAGGPQETQYF. Supplemented by reference TRBV29-1 and TRBJ2-5, the full variable domain reads SAVISQKPSRDICQRGTSLTIQCQVDSQVTMMFWYRQQPGQSLTLIATANQGSEATYESGFVIDKFPISRPNLTFSTLTVSNMSPEDSSIYLCSVEAGLAGGPQETQYFGPGTRLLVL.

The V call is TRBV10-3, the J call TRBJ1-6; D perhaps matches TRBD1 (6 bases). V lost 6 bases to trimming and J lost 6 bases, with 15 bases between them. Germline CDR1 ENHRY, CDR2 SYGVKD. The CDR3 spans 15 residues. CDR3 coding DNA: TGTGCCATCAGGGAGGGGGACATAGTTAATTCACCCCTCCACTTT. It translates to CAIREGDIVNSPLHF.

The rearrangement joins TRBV29-1 to TRBJ1-1; tentatively, D is TRBD1 (5 bases). Germline loops: CDR1 SQVTM, CDR2 ANQGSEA. The CDR3 sequence is 13 residues long. The V and J ends lost 1 base and 0 bases respectively, with 6 bases between them. The CDR3 spells CSVEAQVNTEAFF. Written as DNA, the CDR3 is TGCAGCGTTGAAGCACAGGTGAACACTGAAGCTTTCTTT. The full variable domain, with the rest looked up from reference TRBV29-1 and TRBJ1-1, is SAVISQKPSRDICQRGTSLTIQCQVDSQVTMMFWYRQQPGQSLTLIATANQGSEATYESGFVIDKFPISRPNLTFSTLTVSNMSPEDSSIYLCSVEAQVNTEAFFGQGTRLTVV.

The J gene is TRBJ2-1, the V gene TRBV7-8, with TRBD2 identical over 10 bases. There are 16 residues in the CDR3. Germline-derived CDR1 and CDR2 are SGHVS and FQNEAQ. The V segment lost 3 bases and the J segment 3 bases; nucleotides outside the gene matches: 5. The CDR3 sequence is CASSLGSGGYYNEQFF. CDR3 coding DNA: TGTGCCAGCAGCTTGGGTAGCGGGGGGTACTACAATGAGCAGTTCTTC.

V gene TRBV7-2 combines with J gene TRBJ2-1; 11 positions match TRBD2. Trimming at V came to 5 bases and at J to 5 bases, leaving 5 bases not matched to a gene. The CDR3 is 15 amino acids. Germline loops: CDR1 SGHTA, CDR2 FQGNSA. The CDR3 is CASSPSGGPDNEQFF. Written as DNA, the CDR3 is TGTGCCAGCAGCCCTAGCGGGGGGCCCGACAATGAGCAGTTCTTC.

The chain carries TRBV6-1 and TRBJ1-2; TRBD1 matches 11 bases. J lost 1 base, V lost 6 bases, and 16 bases had no gene match. Looked up from germline, CDR1 is MNHNS and CDR2 is SASEGT. This CDR3 is built from 19 residues. In nucleotides, the CDR3 is TGTGCCAGCAGGGAAAAAACAAGGGACAGGGGGTTGGGTAACTATGGCTACACCTTC. Amino acid sequence: CASREKTRDRGLGNYGYTF.

The chain uses TRBV6-5 and TRBJ1-1, with D unresolved. The CDR3 spans 14 residues. V lost 6 bases to trimming and J lost 8 bases, with 19 bases between them. Germline V gene lookup returns CDR1 MNHEY and CDR2 SVGAGI. The CDR3 reads CASSPVHYEVEAFF. The CDR3 region has the DNA TGTGCCAGCAGCCCGGTCCACTATGAAGTAGAAGCTTTCTTT.